The rows below give T cell receptor beta chains drawn from one sample of a study of siplizumab effects on memory and regulatory T cells. Data came from immunoSEQ multiplex PCR; TCRdb stores just in-frame clones and leaves some out. The table includes 50,000 to 55,000 clones, under 98% detected once. What was sequenced was naive CD4+ T cells sorted from blood. These receptors all come from a human donor in good health. Both conserved end residues are part of each CDR3. D genes are given only for firm matches. Clone size appears in some rows only: once, few, many, or a class for an expanded clone.

V	D	size	J	CDR3	DNA
TRBV5-4	NA	NA	TRBJ1-1	CASSWGTRGNTEAFF	TGTGCCAGCAGCTGGGGGACCCGAGGGAACACTGAAGCTTTCTTT
TRBV7-2	NA	NA	TRBJ1-1	CASSLTSMNTEAFF	TGTGCCAGCAGCTTAACCAGTATGAACACTGAAGCTTTCTTT
TRBV19	TRBD1	few	TRBJ2-7	CASSVGTGSAEQYF	TGTGCCAGTAGTGTCGGGACAGGGTCGGCCGAGCAGTACTTC
TRBV7-2	NA	NA	TRBJ2-3	CASSGRAWGDGTDTQYF	TGTGCCAGCAGCGGCCGGGCCTGGGGGGATGGCACAGATACGCAGTATTTT
TRBV30	NA	NA	TRBJ1-6	CALTLTWGGNSPLHF	TGTGCCTTAACTTTGACATGGGGCGGGAATTCACCCCTCCACTTT
TRBV6-6	NA	NA	TRBJ2-7	CASSYHTSSEQYF	TGTGCCAGCAGTTACCATACTAGTTCCGAGCAGTACTTC
TRBV7-9	TRBD2	once	TRBJ2-1	CASSLKGTSFDEQFF	TGTGCCAGCAGCTTGAAGGGGACTAGTTTCGATGAGCAGTTCTTC
TRBV5-1	NA	once	TRBJ1-4	CASSLDREGGKLFF	TGCGCCAGCAGCTTGGACAGGGAGGGAGGAAAACTGTTTTTT
TRBV28	NA	NA	TRBJ1-5	CASGQPQHF	TGTGCCAGCGGTCAGCCCCAGCATTTT
TRBV6-5	NA	NA	TRBJ1-4	CASRRGEKLFF	TGTGCCAGCAGACGGGGGGAAAAACTGTTTTTT
TRBV6-4	TRBD2	once	TRBJ2-3	CASSPTSVSTDTQYF	TGTGCCAGCAGTCCGACTAGCGTTAGCACAGATACGCAGTATTTT
TRBV6-4	NA	NA	TRBJ1-1	CASSDSGSTTFF	TGTGCCAGCAGTGACTCGGGATCCACAACTTTCTTT
TRBV5-1	NA	NA	TRBJ2-1	CASSPTLSSYNEQFF	TGCGCCAGCAGCCCGACCCTGAGCTCCTACAATGAGCAGTTCTTC
TRBV27	NA	NA	TRBJ2-1	CASSLSMGWARSYNEQFF	TGTGCCAGCAGTTTATCGATGGGCTGGGCCCGATCCTACAATGAGCAGTTCTTC
TRBV18	NA	NA	TRBJ2-3	CASSSGTSHGVGQYF	TGTGCCAGCTCATCCGGGACTTCCCATGGGGTCGGGCAGTATTTT
TRBV6-1	NA	NA	TRBJ1-6	CASSARLGSPLHF	TGTGCCAGCAGCGCACGCTTAGGTTCACCCCTCCACTTT
TRBV6-1	TRBD1	NA	TRBJ1-5	CASSVRTGLNQPQHF	TGTGCCAGCAGTGTCCGGACAGGGCTCAATCAGCCCCAGCATTTT
TRBV19	NA	once	TRBJ1-1	CATIVGDYEAFF	TGTGCCACAATCGTCGGGGACTATGAAGCTTTCTTT
TRBV7-9	NA	NA	TRBJ2-7	CASSEPSGARDYEQYF	TGTGCCAGCAGCGAACCCTCTGGAGCAAGAGACTACGAGCAGTACTTC
TRBV7-2	NA	NA	TRBJ2-3	CASSLGVNTDTQYF	TGTGCCAGCAGCTTAGGAGTAAATACAGATACGCAGTATTTT
TRBV7-3	NA	NA	TRBJ1-2	CASSLSHAGYGYTF	TGTGCCAGCAGCTTGTCCCACGCGGGCTATGGCTACACCTTC
TRBV10-3	TRBD1	once	TRBJ2-1	CAISGGTGVGEQFF	TGTGCCATCAGTGGCGGGACAGGGGTTGGTGAGCAGTTCTTC
TRBV5-1	NA	NA	TRBJ1-5	CASSRGRLNQPQHF	TGTGCCAGCAGCCGAGGACGGCTCAATCAGCCCCAGCATTTT
TRBV7-2	TRBD2	NA	TRBJ2-7	CASSFRGLAGGGEQYF	TGTGCCAGCAGCTTCCGTGGACTAGCGGGAGGAGGCGAGCAGTACTTC
TRBV2	NA	NA	TRBJ1-6	CASRDTTDNSPLHF	TGTGCCAGCAGGGACACGACAGATAATTCACCCCTCCACTTT
TRBV19	TRBD2	once	TRBJ2-1	CASSMYPGLGGNEQFF	TGTGCCAGTAGTATGTACCCGGGACTAGGTGGCAATGAGCAGTTCTTC
TRBV5-4	NA	NA	TRBJ2-1	CASSQGLGYNEQFF	TGTGCCAGCAGTCAGGGACTCGGCTACAATGAGCAGTTCTTC
TRBV6-1	NA	NA	TRBJ1-1	CASSEARAILTEAFF	TGTGCCAGCAGTGAAGCGCGGGCAATCCTCACTGAAGCTTTCTTT
TRBV18	NA	NA	TRBJ2-1	CASSPGGLRLKGYNEQFF	TGTGCCAGCTCACCCGGCGGATTGAGACTAAAGGGGTACAATGAGCAGTTCTTC
TRBV30	NA	NA	TRBJ2-7	CAWRGAYEQYF	TGTGCCTGGAGAGGGGCGTACGAGCAGTACTTC
TRBV4-2	NA	NA	TRBJ1-5	CASSQGGGGVYQPQHF	TGTGCCAGCAGCCAAGGCGGTGGGGGGGTCTATCAGCCCCAGCATTTT
TRBV6-4	NA	NA	TRBJ1-2	CASSDSGTPPIYGYTF	TGTGCCAGCAGTGACTCGGGTACACCACCGATCTATGGCTACACCTTC
TRBV5-6	NA	once	TRBJ2-4	CASSPTLAKNIQYF	TGTGCCAGCAGCCCAACCCTAGCCAAAAACATTCAGTACTTC
TRBV5-4	NA	NA	TRBJ2-2	CASSLGGGSLGSGELFF	TGTGCCAGCAGCCTTGGGGGCGGGAGTTTAGGATCCGGGGAGCTGTTTTTT
TRBV19	NA	NA	TRBJ2-2	CASDEGTNTGELFF	TGTGCCAGTGACGAGGGCACCAACACCGGGGAGCTGTTTTTT
TRBV21-1	NA	NA	TRBJ2-5	CGWVQETQYF	TGTGGCTGGGTTCAAGAGACCCAGTACTTC
TRBV5-1	NA	once	TRBJ2-5	CASSSSYQETQYF	TGCGCCAGCAGCTCCTCGTACCAAGAGACCCAGTACTTC
TRBV19	TRBD1	NA	TRBJ2-1	CASSDRGSYSYNEQFF	TGTGCCAGTAGCGACAGGGGGTCGTATTCCTACAATGAGCAGTTCTTC
TRBV30	NA	once	TRBJ1-4	CAWSETGRRNEKLFF	TGTGCCTGGAGCGAAACAGGGCGACGAAATGAAAAACTGTTTTTT
TRBV7-9	NA	NA	TRBJ2-1	CASKGSGAGSYNEQFF	TGTGCCAGCAAGGGTAGTGGAGCCGGATCCTACAATGAGCAGTTCTTC
TRBV5-1	NA	NA	TRBJ2-2	CASSIYDGTGELFF	TGCGCCAGCAGCATATACGACGGCACCGGGGAGCTGTTTTTT
TRBV12-5	TRBD2	NA	TRBJ2-1	CASGLRTSGRGEQFF	TGTGCTAGTGGTCTCCGGACTAGCGGGAGAGGTGAGCAGTTCTTC
TRBV5-6	TRBD2	NA	TRBJ2-3	CASSSGTSGTDTQYF	TGTGCCAGCAGCTCCGGGACTAGCGGCACAGATACGCAGTATTTT
TRBV19	TRBD1	NA	TRBJ1-2	CASTKRTGANYGYTF	TGTGCCAGTACCAAAAGGACAGGGGCGAACTATGGCTACACCTTC
TRBV5-4	TRBD1	NA	TRBJ2-7	CASSQTGGEQYF	TGTGCCAGCAGTCAAACAGGGGGAGAGCAGTACTTC
TRBV27	TRBD2	NA	TRBJ2-3	CASRSSGTITDTQYF	TGTGCCAGTCGGTCTAGCGGGACGATCACAGATACGCAGTATTTT
TRBV7-2	NA	NA	TRBJ1-1	CASSLMENTEAFF	TGTGCCAGCAGCTTGATGGAGAACACTGAAGCTTTCTTT
TRBV7-2	NA	NA	TRBJ2-5	CASSLDRQETQYF	TGTGCCAGCAGTTTGGACAGACAAGAGACCCAGTACTTC